The text below deals with one T cell receptor (beta chain). This clone was observed once. This clone's antigen is unknown. No much larger clone exists at a distance of one base, and base qualities are not known. V is pared back by 5 bases and J by 0 bases, with 11 bases lying between the germline termini. From its cysteine to its phenylalanine, the CDR3 spans 16 amino acids. Of all the DNA, just the CDR3 is kept, 48 bases in frame from base 1. The CDR1 and CDR2 encoded by the germline V gene are SGHAT and FQNNGV. Collaborating institutions collected whole blood in K2EDTA tubes following their own protocols. For TCRbeta analysis, collaborators shipped samples in one of three forms: frozen whole blood, isolated PBMCs, or DNA extracted from either of those sample types. These data originate in a study of blood T cell repertoires in COVID-19 (TCRdb year 2020). As for the study more broadly: Samples covering the acute and convalescent phases of COVID-19 were provided by collaborators in the United States, Italy and Spain. The material from the prospective study consisted of cDNA or gDNA derived from T cells, B-cell-depleted T cells, or PBMCs. Subjects who had been exposed to COVID-19, were actively infected with it, or had recovered from it provided the deeply sampled blood TCRbeta repertoires that made up the dataset. A freely available public database, intended as a resource for researchers studying the immune response to SARS-CoV-2, is where the repertoires were released. Samples were obtained from the ongoing ImmuneRACE study (first 160 participants) and from some 1,200 subjects provided by 6 global collaborators. The sample metadata nearly always contained a de-identified subject ID, COVID-19 status, age in years and sex. Where HLA class I and class II types were available, the types were taken from metadata supplied by the sample provider, not from assay-based typing. What the authors observed across the whole study: Clinical and demographic metadata were provided uncurated, with the amount varying by source and participant.

TCRbeta CDR3 regions were amplified from genomic DNA using the immunoSEQ Assay, a bias-controlled multiplex PCR. Processing in the source paper ran as follows. The number of nucleated cells in each sample was estimated from the amplification of reference gene primers within the assay. To quantify the absolute abundance of each unique TCRbeta CDR3 rearrangement, sequence reads were collapsed and filtered. Productive Simpson clonality was computed per sample as the square root of Simpson's diversity index over productive rearrangements. Imported from immuneACCESS, the table was reduced by TCRdb to in-frame sequences with V and J called. These copies leave out some clones; in studies compared against another copy, an unresolved V gene accounts for under half, and the cause of the remainder is not known. V and J calls and clone size are copied from that table; D and trimming were computed from the DNA. The sample table contains tens of thousands of clones; only one count was recorded for approximately 90% of them. The ten largest make up about 3% of the sample.

What was sequenced was peripheral blood. This receptor was taken from a human donor in a cohort sampled during active COVID-19. The chain links TRBV11-2 with TRBJ2-6; the D gene is perhaps TRBD1, from 6 matching bases. The CDR3 loop reads CASSKGTNSGANVLTF. Read as DNA, the sequence is TGTGCCAGCAGCAAAGGGACAAACTCTGGGGCCAACGTCCTGACTTTC.